A selection of T cell receptor beta chains follows, all from one sample in a study of cytomegalovirus exposure and HLA in healthy donors. Generated by immunoSEQ multiplex PCR, the TCRdb table keeps only in-frame clones and is missing some. The sample yields 98,000 or so clones, roughly 78% seen once. Material: PBMCs. These receptor sequences come from a woman aged 40 to 50 in good health and CMV-seronegative. The CDR3 runs from the conserved cysteine through the conserved F or W.

V gene,CDR3 length,J gene,CDR3 protein
TRBV28,13,TRBJ2-7,CASIAGGPNEQYF
TRBV11-2,15,TRBJ2-7,CASSLGSGGTYEQYF
TRBV4-3,14,TRBJ2-7,CASSQEARVEEQYF
TRBV19,16,TRBJ1-3,CASTSGALISRNTIYF
TRBV11-2,13,TRBJ2-7,CASSLDHGDSEYF
TRBV19,16,TRBJ2-7,CASSIEAGWSSYEQYF
TRBV6-6,14,TRBJ1-1,CASGGGLGGTEAFF
TRBV7-8,13,TRBJ2-5,CASSLPGQETQYF
TRBV19,13,TRBJ1-2,CASSPQASYGYTF
TRBV9,15,TRBJ2-1,CASSAGLGSYNEQFF
TRBV12-2,18,TRBJ2-7,CASRLEETSGRVTYEQYF
TRBV6-5,13,TRBJ1-5,CASSYTGASPQHF
TRBV6-6,14,TRBJ2-7,CASSYSGSDYEQYF
TRBV2,17,TRBJ2-6,CASSGRGPSSGANVLTF
TRBV28,14,TRBJ2-1,CASSLAGGENEQFF
TRBV18,15,TRBJ2-1,CASSQGLAGYNEQFF
TRBV9,15,TRBJ1-1,CASSVGGGMNTEAFF
TRBV5-5,15,TRBJ1-2,CASRFGQGSNYGYTF
TRBV4-2,15,TRBJ1-1,CASSQDLARRPEAFF
TRBV7-3,13,TRBJ2-1,CASSLTPGNEQFF
TRBV7-9,14,TRBJ1-5,CASSLEARGKPQHF
TRBV28,12,TRBJ2-7,CASSPPAYEQYF
TRBV18,14,TRBJ2-7,CASSPETGVDEQYF
TRBV13,13,TRBJ2-1,CASSLGRGSEQFF
TRBV5-1,14,TRBJ1-1,CASSLDSLNTEAFF
TRBV28,15,TRBJ1-1,CASSFAGLANTEAFF
TRBV7-8,15,TRBJ1-5,CASSLEGFGNQPQHF
TRBV11-3,13,TRBJ2-1,CASSYDSYNEQFF
TRBV7-9,17,TRBJ2-3,CASSPPGLSGHTDTQYF
TRBV5-1,13,TRBJ2-2,CASKDSNTGELFF
TRBV2,15,TRBJ2-5,CATSVDRLAGETQYF